The 22 T cell receptor beta chains presented below share a single source sample, sequenced in a study of OX40 agonist ivuxolimab in advanced cancers. Repertoires were generated with immunoSEQ multiplex PCR, while TCRdb's copy carries only in-frame clones and drops some. This table has 70,000 or so clones, 85% appearing once. Sequencing was performed on CD4+ or CD8+ T cells sorted from blood, taken in a trial of the OX40 agonist ivuxolimab. The receptors shown here come from an adult with an advanced solid tumor such as melanoma, head and neck, liver or kidney cancer.

The gene calls are TRBV21-1 and TRBJ2-1. TRBV21-1 is recorded as a pseudogene. There are 13 residues in the CDR3. CDR3 in amino acids: CASSSKDYNEQFF. CDR3 coding DNA: TGTGCCAGCAGCAGCAAGGACTACAATGAGCAGTTCTTC.

The gene calls are TRBV27 and TRBJ1-4, with 12 bases aligning to TRBD1. The length of the CDR3 is 17 residues. Germline CDR1 and CDR2: MNHEY and SMNVEV (reference sequence). Trimming cost V 6 bases and J 8 bases; bases outside gene matches: 13. The CDR3 loop reads CASRPIGTGGQVEKLFF. For the CDR3, the DNA is TGTGCCAGCAGACCGATAGGGACAGGGGGCCAGGTCGAAAAACTGTTTTTT.

V is TRBV5-1 and J is TRBJ2-2; TRBD2 matches at 7 bases. CDR1 and CDR2 (germline): SGHRS, YFSETQ. The CDR3 runs 15 residues. The J segment lost 3 bases and the V segment lost 6 bases, leaving 8 bases of the junction unmatched. The CDR3 spells CASTQMGGDTGELFF. The CDR3 bases are TGCGCCAGCACCCAAATGGGAGGGGACACCGGGGAGCTGTTTTTT.

This clone was picked up one time. The V call is TRBV4-3, the J call TRBJ2-7; 8 nucleotides match TRBD1. V shed 0 bases and J 5 bases; nucleotides not matched to a gene: 3. The CDR3 spans 14 residues. Germline-derived CDR1 and CDR2 are LGHNA and YSLEER. The CDR3, as DNA: TGCGCCAGCAGCCAAGATGGCAGGGGGCACGAGCAGTACTTC. It is translated as CASSQDGRGHEQYF.

The chain links TRBV25-1 to TRBJ2-5; 7 bases are a match to TRBD1. The CDR3 spans 15 residues. With 3 bases clipped from V and 0 bases from J, the junction kept 4 bases outside the gene matches. Germline CDR1 reads MGHDK; CDR2 reads SYGVNS. CDR3 sequence: CASSDPDRYQETQYF. The CDR3 DNA reads TGTGCCAGCAGTGACCCGGACAGGTACCAAGAGACCCAGTACTTC.

The chain has TRBV7-3 and TRBJ2-1; 10 nucleotides align to TRBD2. The V gene's germline CDR1 is SGHTA and CDR2 FQGTGA. CDR3 length: 18 residues. V lost 2 bases and J lost 7; bases outside the gene matches: 14. The CDR3 spells CASSLYSSGRALGNEQFF. CDR3 DNA: TGTGCCAGCAGCTTATATTCCAGCGGGAGGGCCCTTGGGAATGAGCAGTTCTTC. The full variable domain, completed using reference TRBV7-3 and TRBJ2-1, is GAGVSQTPSNKVTEKGKYVELRCDPISGHTALYWYRQSLGQGPEFLIYFQGTGAADDSGLPNDRFFAVRPEGSVSTLKIQRTERGDSAVYLCASSLYSSGRALGNEQFFGPGTRLTVL.

This clone was seen a single time. This chain uses TRBV6-6 with TRBJ1-4; TRBD1 aligns across 7 bases. The CDR3 is 14 residues long. With 7 bases clipped from V and 7 bases from J, the junction kept 9 bases outside the gene matches. The germline V gene encodes CDR1 MNHNY and CDR2 SVGAGI (reference sequence). The chain's CDR3 is CASNYQGGSEKLFF. The CDR3, as DNA: TGTGCCAGCAATTATCAGGGGGGGAGTGAAAAACTGTTTTTT.

The rearrangement uses TRBV20-1 and TRBJ2-1; D gene ambiguous. The germline V gene encodes CDR1 DFQATT and CDR2 SNEGSKA (reference sequence). The V gene lost 2 bases and the J gene lost 6 bases, with 5 bases spanning the gap. The CDR3 is 11 residues long. CDR3 residues: CSARYINEQFF. DNA of the CDR3: TGCAGTGCTAGATATATCAATGAGCAGTTCTTC.

The chain links TRBV19 to TRBJ1-5; TRBD1 matches at 9 bases. The CDR3 contains 14 residues. Germline CDR1 and CDR2: LNHDA and SQIVND (reference sequence). V dropped 5 bases and J dropped 4; count of bases not matched to a gene: 3. The CDR3 coding sequence is TGTGCCAGTAGTGGGGGGACAGGGAATCAGCCCCAGCATTTT. Translation: CASSGGTGNQPQHF.

The genes are TRBV5-1 and TRBJ2-5, with 11 bases fitting TRBD1. The germline CDR1 and CDR2 sequences are SGHRS and YFSETQ. The junction had 7 bases not matched to a gene; V was cut back by 4 bases and J by 5 bases. The CDR3 spans 15 residues. CDR3 sequence: CASSSGQGASETQYF. The DNA of the CDR3 is TGCGCCAGCAGCAGTGGACAGGGGGCGTCGGAGACCCAGTACTTC.

The chain couples TRBV2 to TRBJ1-1, with D unresolved. V was shortened by 5 bases and J by 5 bases, with 9 bases between the two germline ends. CDR1 and CDR2 (germline): SNHLY, FYNNEI. The CDR3 consists of 12 residues. The CDR3: CASSLGKTEAFF. DNA of the CDR3: TGTGCCAGCAGTCTCGGGAAGACTGAAGCTTTCTTT.

This chain joins TRBV7-6 and TRBJ2-5; no reliable D call. The CDR3 covers 15 residues. Germline lookup yields CDR1 SGHVS and CDR2 FNYEAQ. Trimming stripped 1 base from V and 2 bases from J, with 11 bases between. CDR3 in DNA: TGTGCCAGCAGCTTAGGATGGGTCAGTCAAGAGACCCAGTACTTC. It specifies CASSLGWVSQETQYF.

J is TRBJ1-4 and V is TRBV6-1; 8 bases agree with TRBD1. In germline, CDR1 is MNHNS, CDR2 SASEGT. Trimming cost V 5 bases and J 8 bases; bases outside gene matches: 7. CDR3 length: 14 residues. CDR3 DNA sequence: TGTGCCAGCAGTTTCCCGGACAGGGAGGAAAAACTGTTTTTT. As protein: CASSFPDREEKLFF.

The V and J genes are TRBV15 and TRBJ1-5; tentatively, D is TRBD1 (6 bases). The V gene lost 2 bases and the J gene lost 0 bases, with 11 bases spanning the gap. The CDR3 runs to 16 residues. CDR1 is LNHNV, CDR2 YYDKDF, per germline (reference sequence). CDR3 DNA: TGTGCCACCAGCAGATGGGGGCAAGATAGCAATCAGCCCCAGCATTTT. Protein product: CATSRWGQDSNQPQHF.

The CDR3 loop is CASSWGTGDNQPQHF. CDR3 in DNA: TGTGCCAGCAGCTGGGGGACAGGGGACAATCAGCCCCAGCATTTT. The chain recombines TRBV5-5 with TRBJ1-5; TRBD1 matches at 10 bases. Germline-derived CDR1 and CDR2 are SGHKS and YYEKEE (reference sequence). The V gene end was trimmed by 3 bases and the J gene end by 3 bases; junction bases not matched to a gene: 3. This CDR3 is built from 15 residues.

The chain links TRBV18 to TRBJ2-5; D ambiguous. Judging by the DNA end, TRBJ2-7 fits better; the J call may be wrong. The germline V gene has CDR1 KGHSH and CDR2 LQKENI. The CDR3 consists of 14 residues. In DNA, the CDR3 is TGTGCCAGCTCACCAGCCCAGATCTCCTACGAGCAGTACTTC. Translation gives CASSPAQISYEQYF.

The DNA of the CDR3 is TGCGCCAGCAGCTTTTTAGCGGGAGCCCCAGATACGCAGTATTTT. Protein sequence: CASSFLAGAPDTQYF. The chain has TRBV5-1 and TRBJ2-3; 9 positions match TRBD2. The CDR3 spans 15 residues. Germline V CDR1 and CDR2: SGHRS, YFSETQ. Germline trimming cut 2 bases from V and 4 bases from J; bases unmatched to any gene: 5.

This chain links TRBV28 with TRBJ2-3; 7 bases are shared with TRBD2. The CDR3 sequence is 15 residues long. The junction had 10 bases not matched to a gene; V was cut back by 6 bases and J by 4 bases. Germline V gene data show CDR1 as MDHEN and CDR2 as SYDVKM. Here the CDR3 reads CASRQAGLGPDTQYF. CDR3 nucleotide sequence: TGTGCCAGCAGGCAAGCGGGATTGGGGCCAGATACGCAGTATTTT. Looking up the rest from reference TRBV28 and TRBJ2-3 gives the full variable domain: DVKVTQSSRYLVKRTGEKVFLECVQDMDHENMFWYRQDPGLGLRLIYFSYDVKMKEKGDIPEGYSVSREKKERFSLILESASTNQTSMYLCASRQAGLGPDTQYFGPGTRLTVL.

The CDR3 protein is CASSLGLWGTRDSPLHF. The CDR3 nucleotides are TGTGCCAGCAGCTTGGGGTTGTGGGGTACGCGTGATTCACCCCTCCACTTT. V gene TRBV5-5 combines with J gene TRBJ1-6; D uncertain. Germline V CDR1 and CDR2: SGHKS, YYEKEE (reference sequence). The length of the CDR3 is 17 residues. Trimming took 0 bases from V and 8 from J, leaving 18 bases between them.

The chain recombines TRBV28 with TRBJ1-5, with TRBD1 identical over 7 bases. The CDR3 contains 15 residues. CDR1 is MDHEN and CDR2 is SYDVKM in the germline V gene. J lost 5 bases, V lost 5 bases, and 9 bases had no gene match. The CDR3 DNA reads as TGTGCCAGCAGTCCCTCCCGGACAGGCCATCAGCCCCAGCATTTT. This translates into CASSPSRTGHQPQHF.

The chain uses TRBV6-5 and TRBJ1-1; 7 nucleotides align to TRBD1. V dropped 6 bases and J dropped 1; count of bases not matched to a gene: 5. This CDR3 is built from 14 residues. The germline CDR1 and CDR2 sequences are MNHEY and SVGAGI. This CDR3 is CASRAGQANTEAFF. Written as DNA, the CDR3 is TGTGCCAGCAGGGCAGGACAGGCGAACACTGAAGCTTTCTTT.

The chain employs TRBV9 and TRBJ1-5; no clear D. Germline CDR1 is SGDLS and CDR2 is YYNGEE. The CDR3 totals 15 residues. Between the trimmed V and J ends, which lost 3 bases and 0 bases, there was a span of 10 bases. CDR3 coding DNA: TGTGCCAGCAGCGGCGGAGACTTTAGCAATCAGCCCCAGCATTTT. Amino acid sequence: CASSGGDFSNQPQHF. Full variable domain (outside the CDR3, taken from reference TRBV9 and TRBJ1-5): DSGVTQTPKHLITATGQRVTLRCSPRSGDLSVYWYQQSLDQGLQFLIQYYNGEERAKGNILERFSAQQFPDLHSELNLSSLELGDSALYFCASSGGDFSNQPQHFGDGTRLSIL.